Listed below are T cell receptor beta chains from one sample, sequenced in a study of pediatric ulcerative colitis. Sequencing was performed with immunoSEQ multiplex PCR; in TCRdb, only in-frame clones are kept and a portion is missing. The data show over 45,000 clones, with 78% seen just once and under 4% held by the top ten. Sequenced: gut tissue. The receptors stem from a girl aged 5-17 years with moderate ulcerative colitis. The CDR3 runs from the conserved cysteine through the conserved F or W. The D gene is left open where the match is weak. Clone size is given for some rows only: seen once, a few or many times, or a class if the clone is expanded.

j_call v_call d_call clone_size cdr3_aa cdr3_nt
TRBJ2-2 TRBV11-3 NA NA CASSLEVTGELFF TGTGCCAGCAGCTTAGAGGTTACCGGGGAGCTGTTTTTT
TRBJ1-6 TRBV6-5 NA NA CASRRSSYNSPLHF TGTGCCAGCCGGAGGTCCTCCTATAATTCACCCCTCCACTTT
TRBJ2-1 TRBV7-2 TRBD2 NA CASSLGRGTLDEQFF TGTGCCAGCAGCCTAGGGCGGGGGACCCTTGATGAGCAGTTCTTC
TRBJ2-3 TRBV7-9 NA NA CASSQRGIAWHGGTDTQYF TGTGCCAGCAGCCAACGCGGGATCGCCTGGCACGGAGGCACAGATACGCAGTATTTT
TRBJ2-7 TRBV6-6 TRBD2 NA CASSYRDYSYEQYF TGTGCCAGCAGTTACAGGGACTATTCCTACGAGCAGTACTTC
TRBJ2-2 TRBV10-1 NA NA CASSESSNTGELFF TGCGCCAGCAGTGAGTCAAGCAACACCGGGGAGCTGTTTTTT
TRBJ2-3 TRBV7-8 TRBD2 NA CASRHREVDTQYF TGTGCCAGCAGACATCGGGAGGTGGATACGCAGTATTTT
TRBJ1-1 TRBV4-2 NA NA CASSSPPMNTEAFF TGTGCCAGCAGCTCCCCCCCAATGAACACTGAAGCTTTCTTT
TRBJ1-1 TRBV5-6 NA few CASLGAGLLNTEAFF TGTGCCAGCTTAGGTGCGGGACTACTGAACACTGAAGCTTTCTTT
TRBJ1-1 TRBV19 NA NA CASSSQYTEAFF TGTGCCAGTAGTAGCCAGTACACTGAAGCTTTCTTT
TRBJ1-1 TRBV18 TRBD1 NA CASSPRGMNTEAFF TGTGCCAGCTCACCCAGGGGGATGAACACTGAAGCTTTCTTT
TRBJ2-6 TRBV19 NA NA CASRKGREISGANVLTF TGTGCCAGTAGAAAAGGACGGGAGATTTCTGGGGCCAACGTCCTGACTTTC
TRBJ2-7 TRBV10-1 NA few CASSNGYEQYF TGCGCCAGCAGTAACGGGTACGAGCAGTACTTC
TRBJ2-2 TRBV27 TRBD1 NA CASSLVGTGLAGELFF TGTGCCAGCAGTTTAGTTGGGACAGGTCTGGCCGGGGAGCTGTTTTTT
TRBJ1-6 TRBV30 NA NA CAWRWQGLPPLHF TGTGCCTGGAGGTGGCAGGGGTTACCACCCCTCCACTTT
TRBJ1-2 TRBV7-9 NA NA CASSLAGEGYTF TGTGCCAGCAGCTTAGCAGGGGAAGGCTACACCTTC
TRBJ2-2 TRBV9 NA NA CASSVEETATGELFF TGTGCCAGCAGCGTAGAAGAGACAGCGACCGGGGAGCTGTTTTTT
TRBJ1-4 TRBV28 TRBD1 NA CASSPPGTGNEKLFF TGTGCCAGCAGTCCCCCCGGGACAGGGAACGAAAAACTGTTTTTT
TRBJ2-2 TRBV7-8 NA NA CASSLLGWAAGELFF TGTGCCAGCAGCCTACTGGGGTGGGCGGCCGGGGAGCTGTTTTTT
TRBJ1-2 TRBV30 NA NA CAWRGRGSWSYGYTF TGTGCCTGGAGGGGCAGGGGATCTTGGTCTTATGGCTACACCTTC
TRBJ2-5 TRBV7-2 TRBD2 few CASSLVGRGGETQYF TGTGCCAGCAGCTTAGTTGGGAGGGGCGGGGAGACCCAGTACTTC
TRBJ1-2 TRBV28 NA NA CASSLYPGNYGYTF TGTGCCAGCAGTTTATATCCGGGTAACTATGGCTACACCTTC
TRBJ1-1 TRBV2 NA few CAAQEGITEAFF TGTGCCGCTCAAGAGGGAATCACTGAAGCTTTCTTT
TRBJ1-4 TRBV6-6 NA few CASSPGGAVEKLFF TGTGCCAGCAGCCCTGGAGGGGCAGTTGAAAAACTGTTTTTT
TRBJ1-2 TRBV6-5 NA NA CASRPAVQGFGYTF TGTGCCAGCAGACCCGCCGTACAGGGTTTTGGCTACACCTTC
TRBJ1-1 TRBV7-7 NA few CASALNTVTEAFF TGTGCTAGCGCCCTAAACACGGTCACTGAAGCTTTCTTT
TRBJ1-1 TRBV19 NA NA CASSPARGGTEAFF TGTGCCAGTAGTCCTGCTAGGGGGGGCACTGAAGCTTTCTTT
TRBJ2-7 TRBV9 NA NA CASSGGMPYEQYF TGTGCCAGCAGCGGGGGCATGCCCTACGAGCAGTACTTC
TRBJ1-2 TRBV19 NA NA CASSIDPSRASGYTF TGTGCCAGTAGTATAGATCCTTCGCGGGCTTCGGGCTACACCTTC
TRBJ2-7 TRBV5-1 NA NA CASSLYGDRAAYEQYF TGTGCCAGCAGCTTGTACGGCGACCGGGCGGCCTACGAGCAGTACTTC
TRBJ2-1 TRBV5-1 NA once CASSLAGRSSYNEQFF TGCGCCAGCAGCTTGGCGGGACGTAGCTCCTACAATGAGCAGTTCTTC
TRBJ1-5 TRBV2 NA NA CASSDLSSPSHQPQHF TGTGCCAGCAGTGATTTGAGTTCACCGTCGCATCAGCCCCAGCATTTT
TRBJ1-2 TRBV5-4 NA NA CASSFRGVGRFLGAF TGTGCCAGCAGCTTTAGAGGGGTGGGAAGGTTTTTGGGCGCCTTC
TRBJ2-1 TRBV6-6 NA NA CASSYLNNEQFF TGTGCCAGCAGTTACTTGAACAATGAGCAGTTCTTC
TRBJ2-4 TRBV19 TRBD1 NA CATAQGENIQYF TGTGCCACCGCACAGGGGGAAAACATTCAGTACTTC
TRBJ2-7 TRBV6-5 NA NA CASSYDLLPYEQYF TGTGCCAGCAGTTACGATCTTCTACCCTACGAGCAGTACTTC
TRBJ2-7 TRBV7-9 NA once CASSSTYEQYF TGTGCCAGCAGTTCGACCTACGAGCAGTACTTC
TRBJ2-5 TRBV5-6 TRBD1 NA CATGQGETQYF TGTGCCACCGGACAGGGGGAGACCCAGTACTTC
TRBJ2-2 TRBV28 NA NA CASSLDPRVGFTGELFF TGTGCCAGCAGTTTAGACCCCAGGGTGGGGTTTACCGGGGAGCTGTTTTTT
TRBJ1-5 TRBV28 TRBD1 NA CASSSPRDRLKDNQPQHF TGTGCCAGCAGTTCCCCCCGGGACAGACTAAAGGATAACCAGCCCCAGCATTTT
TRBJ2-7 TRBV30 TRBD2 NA CAWSWVAGREQYF TGTGCCTGGAGTTGGGTAGCGGGACGCGAGCAGTACTTC
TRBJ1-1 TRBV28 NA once CASREGNTEAFF TGTGCCAGCAGGGAGGGGAACACTGAAGCTTTCTTT
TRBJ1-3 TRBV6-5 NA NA CASSRTGHSGNTIYF TGTGCCAGCAGTCGAACGGGTCACTCTGGAAACACCATATATTTT
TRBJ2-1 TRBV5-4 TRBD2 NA CASSLGGLAGGYNEQFF TGTGCCAGCAGCTTGGGGGGACTAGCGGGAGGGTACAATGAGCAGTTCTTC
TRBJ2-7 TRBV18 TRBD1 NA CASSPGQGVYEQYF TGTGCCAGCTCACCGGGACAGGGAGTCTACGAGCAGTACTTC